Shown below are 25 T cell receptor beta chains from a single sample sequenced in a study of PD-1 blockade in classical Hodgkin lymphoma. Relapse after autologous stem cell transplantation occurred in every patient, and brentuximab vedotin exposure varied. Assay used: immunoSEQ multiplex PCR; TCRdb lists only in-frame clones, some missing. The table shows roughly 40,000 clones, with 88% occurring only once. Specimen: peripheral blood mononuclear cells (PBMCs), collected at baseline. These receptors all stem from a human donor with classical Hodgkin lymphoma.

The DNA of the CDR3 is TGTGCCAGCAGTGGATCCAGGGGGCGCTTAGGTGGCTACACCTTC. This sequence encodes CASSGSRGRLGGYTF. The rearrangement joins TRBV2 to TRBJ1-2; 8 bases are a match to TRBD1. This CDR3 spans 15 amino acids. CDR1 and CDR2 (germline): SNHLY, FYNNEI. V was pared by 4 bases and J by 7 bases, with 11 bases of the junction left unmatched.

DNA for the CDR3: TGCAGCGTTGCGGGCGTGGGGAGCACAGATACGCAGTATTTT. This gives the protein CSVAGVGSTDTQYF. The chain is built from TRBV29-1 and TRBJ2-3; D unclear. Per germline, CDR1 SQVTM and CDR2 ANQGSEA. This CDR3 contains 14 residues. Between the trimmed V and J ends, which lost 4 bases and 0 bases, there was a span of 11 bases.

The chain carries TRBV4-1 and TRBJ2-1; 12 bases line up with TRBD2. The CDR3 length is 22 residues. Germline assignment: CDR1 MGHRA and CDR2 YSYEKL. Germline trimming cut 3 bases from V and 0 bases from J; bases unmatched to any gene: 18. Here the CDR3 reads CASSQGGSTSGSDSRSYNEQFF. CDR3 DNA: TGCGCCAGCAGCCAGGGGGGGTCGACTAGCGGGAGTGATAGTCGCTCCTACAATGAGCAGTTCTTC.

This clone has just one count. V is TRBV5-1 and J is TRBJ1-1, with D possibly matching TRBD1 (5 bases). Germline CDR1 and CDR2: SGHRS and YFSETQ. The V end was cut by 0 bases, the J end by 6 bases, with 9 bases between. CDR3 length: 13 residues. Here the CDR3 reads CASSLEGTAEAFF. The CDR3 DNA sequence: TGCGCCAGCAGCTTGGAAGGGACGGCTGAAGCTTTCTTT.

The chain employs TRBV5-1 and TRBJ2-2; D is unclear. V shed 0 bases and J shed 7 bases, with 4 bases lying between them. The CDR3 sequence is 12 residues long. Germline V gene lookup returns CDR1 SGHRS and CDR2 YFSETQ. CDR3 in amino acids: CASSLGDGELFF. Here the CDR3 DNA reads TGCGCCAGCAGCTTGGGGGACGGGGAGCTGTTTTTT.

The chain recombines TRBV6-6 with TRBJ2-3; D is unclear. The V gene's germline CDR1 is MNHNY and CDR2 SVGAGI (reference sequence). Trimming took off 4 bases at V and 0 bases at J, with 8 bases between the two ends. CDR3 length equals 14 residues. The CDR3 sequence is CASSFRKSTDTQYF. CDR3 sequence (DNA): TGTGCCAGCAGTTTTAGGAAAAGCACAGATACGCAGTATTTT.

The chain recombines TRBV5-1 with TRBJ2-7; 8 bases are a match to TRBD2. The CDR3 contains 14 residues. After removal of 4 bases from V and 7 bases from J, the junction contained 10 bases not matched to a gene. Germline CDR1 reads SGHRS; CDR2 reads YFSETQ. The CDR3 region has the DNA TGCGCCAGCAGCGGTCTCGGGGGGGTAGAAGAGCAGTACTTC. Its protein product is CASSGLGGVEEQYF.

The chain couples TRBV27 to TRBJ2-3, with D unclear. This CDR3 region has 14 residues. The germline V and J ends were trimmed by 3 bases and 8 bases, with 15 bases remaining between them. Germline CDR1 is MNHEY and CDR2 is SMNVEV (reference sequence). CDR3 coding DNA: TGTGCCAGCAGTTTGTCACAGCTCGTTGGTACGCAGTATTTT. This gives the protein CASSLSQLVGTQYF.

CDR3 sequence: CASSPARLAIHNEQFF. The CDR3 region has the DNA TGTGCCAGCAGCCCAGCCCGACTAGCGATACACAATGAGCAGTTCTTC. The chain has TRBV7-8 and TRBJ2-1; 8 nucleotides line up with TRBD2. The CDR3 is 16 residues long. V shed 5 bases, J shed 5 bases, and the junction held 11 bases outside the gene matches. CDR1 is SGHVS and CDR2 is FQNEAQ in the germline V gene. The complete variable domain, with remaining parts taken from reference TRBV7-8 and TRBJ2-1, reads GAGVSQSPRYKVAKRGQDVALRCDPISGHVSLFWYQQALGQGPEFLTYFQNEAQLDKSGLPSDRFFAERPEGSVSTLKIQRTQQEDSAVYLCASSPARLAIHNEQFFGPGTRLTVL.

The V and J genes are TRBV5-1 and TRBJ2-5; TRBD1 matches at 11 bases. This CDR3 contains 17 residues. Germline V gives CDR1 SGHRS, CDR2 YFSETQ. Germline trimming cut 9 bases from V and 2 bases from J; bases unmatched to any gene: 15. The CDR3: CATAPADRGLGQETQYF. DNA for the CDR3: TGCGCCACCGCCCCCGCGGACAGGGGGCTCGGACAAGAGACCCAGTACTTC.

This chain connects TRBV27 to TRBJ2-7; D may match TRBD1 or TRBD2 (6 bases each). CDR1 is MNHEY, CDR2 SMNVEV, per germline (reference sequence). Trimming removed 0 bases at V and 6 bases at J, with 15 bases between. CDR3 length: 15 residues. The chain's CDR3 is CASSLSSRGLREQYF. Written as DNA, the CDR3 is TGTGCCAGCAGTTTATCCTCCAGGGGACTCCGCGAGCAGTACTTC.

A single count supports this clone. The chain uses TRBV29-1 and TRBJ2-7; D gene ambiguous. The CDR3 is made up of 11 amino acids. Germline CDR1 and CDR2: SQVTM and ANQGSEA. The V end lost 7 bases, the J end lost 3 bases, and 10 bases lay between the germline ends. The CDR3 bases are TGCAGCGCCCAGACGGGCTACGAGCAGTACTTC. This gives the protein CSAQTGYEQYF.

The chain couples TRBV7-6 to TRBJ2-1; the match to TRBD2 covers 8 bases. The CDR3 runs to 14 residues. Trimming cost V 8 bases and J 6 bases; bases outside gene matches: 9. Germline V gene lookup returns CDR1 SGHVS and CDR2 FNYEAQ. The CDR3 loop is CASRAGGLTNEQFF. The CDR3 DNA reads TGTGCCAGCCGCGCGGGGGGTTTAACCAATGAGCAGTTCTTC.

This chain connects TRBV19 to TRBJ1-1, with 7 bases matching TRBD1. V dropped 4 bases and J dropped 2; count of bases not matched to a gene: 7. CDR1 and CDR2 from the germline V gene are LNHDA and SQIVND (reference sequence). This CDR3 is built from 15 residues. CDR3 sequence reads: CASSTFGTENTEAFF. CDR3 coding DNA: TGTGCCAGTAGTACCTTCGGGACAGAAAACACTGAAGCTTTCTTT.

This clone was recorded once. The CDR3 DNA follows: TGTGCCAGCAGCTTAGAAACCGGGACAGGCCACAATGAGCAGTTCTTC. Translating gives CASSLETGTGHNEQFF. V and J are TRBV7-3 and TRBJ2-1; 8 bases line up with TRBD1. V lost 2 bases, J lost 5 bases, and 8 bases stayed unmatched. The CDR3 extends over 16 amino acids. Per the germline V gene, CDR1 is SGHTA and CDR2 is FQGTGA. The full variable domain, its missing parts supplied by reference TRBV7-3 and TRBJ2-1, is GAGVSQTPSNKVTEKGKYVELRCDPISGHTALYWYRQSLGQGPEFLIYFQGTGAADDSGLPNDRFFAVRPEGSVSTLKIQRTERGDSAVYLCASSLETGTGHNEQFFGPGTRLTVL.

The chain couples TRBV7-3 to TRBJ2-3, with TRBD2 matching 10 bases. The V and J ends lost 5 bases and 4 bases, in that order; junction bases with no gene match: 6. The CDR3 has 15 residues. Germline CDR1 and CDR2: SGHTA and FQGTGA. This CDR3 reads CASSTRAGGPDTQYF. In nucleotides, the CDR3 is TGTGCCAGCAGCACCCGAGCGGGGGGGCCAGATACGCAGTATTTT.

The chain employs TRBV28 and TRBJ1-1, with 7 bases aligning to TRBD1. The CDR3 sequence is 16 residues long. Germline loops: CDR1 MDHEN, CDR2 SYDVKM. Trimming at V came to 3 bases and at J to 8 bases, leaving 15 bases not matched to a gene. Here the CDR3 reads CASSFSGGTPLLEAFF. The CDR3 DNA reads as TGTGCCAGCAGTTTCTCAGGGGGTACCCCACTGCTGGAAGCTTTCTTT.

The rearrangement joins TRBV6-6 to TRBJ1-6; D is uncertain. CDR1 is MNHNY, CDR2 SVGAGI, per germline (reference sequence). This CDR3 region has 14 residues. The V end was cut by 4 bases, the J end by 6 bases, with 10 bases between. CDR3 bases: TGTGCCAGCAGTTTGGGAGGTCTTAATTCACCCCTCCACTTT. This gives the protein CASSLGGLNSPLHF.

The V call is TRBV19, the J call TRBJ1-6; no clear D gene. Looked up from germline, CDR1 is LNHDA and CDR2 is SQIVND (reference sequence). The V end lost 7 bases, the J end lost 7 bases, and 11 bases lay between the germline ends. The CDR3 contains 13 residues. CDR3 DNA: TGTGCCAGTACCCGGGCCGAGAATTCACCCCTCCACTTT. Its translation is CASTRAENSPLHF.

The rearrangement joins TRBV6-1 to TRBJ2-2, with TRBD1 as a possible D gene (6 bases). Per germline, CDR1 MNHNS and CDR2 SASEGT. V shed 2 bases and J shed 3 bases, with 7 bases lying between them. This CDR3 comprises 14 residues. CDR3: CASSESGDTGELFF. The CDR3 nucleotides are TGTGCCAGCAGTGAATCAGGGGACACCGGGGAGCTGTTTTTT.

V usage is TRBV5-1 and J usage is TRBJ1-4; no firm D call. The V gene's germline CDR1 is SGHRS and CDR2 YFSETQ. Trimming shortened V by 7 bases and J by 0 bases, and 16 bases separated the two germline ends. This CDR3 contains 16 residues. The CDR3 sequence is CASAAQVAATNEKLFF. CDR3 nucleotide sequence: TGCGCCAGCGCGGCGCAGGTCGCTGCAACTAATGAAAAACTGTTTTTT.

The rearrangement joins TRBV11-3 to TRBJ2-7; D unresolved. V was shortened by 0 bases and J by 3 bases, with 6 bases between the two germline ends. Germline V CDR1 and CDR2: SGHNT, YENEEA. This CDR3 is 13 amino acids long. The CDR3 bases are TGTGCCAGCAGCTTAGAACATCACTACGAGCAGTACTTC. Amino acids: CASSLEHHYEQYF. The whole variable domain, filled in from reference TRBV11-3 and TRBJ2-7, reads EAGVVQSPRYKIIEKKQPVAFWCNPISGHNTLYWYLQNLGQGPELLIRYENEEAVDDSQLPKDRFSAERLKGVDSTLKIQPAELGDSAVYLCASSLEHHYEQYFGPGTRLTVT.

This clone was counted only a few times. This rearrangement joins TRBV7-2 to TRBJ2-7; 9 nucleotides match TRBD2. The trim removed 2 bases at V and 4 bases at J, leaving 15 bases unmatched. The CDR3 runs 18 residues. Germline V CDR1 and CDR2: SGHTA, FQGNSA. The CDR3 region is CASSLNIMGLAGRYEQYF. The CDR3 DNA sequence: TGTGCCAGCAGCTTAAATATAATGGGCCTAGCGGGGAGATACGAGCAGTACTTC.

The genes are TRBV7-3 and TRBJ2-7; 14 bases agree with TRBD2. Germline CDR1 is SGHTA and CDR2 is FQGTGA. This CDR3 region has 19 residues. Trimming at V came to 5 bases and at J to 2 bases, leaving 14 bases not matched to a gene. The CDR3 loop is CASSPTGTSGSTFPYEQYF. CDR3 nucleotides: TGTGCCAGCAGCCCAACCGGGACTAGCGGGAGTACCTTCCCCTACGAGCAGTACTTC.

The chain uses TRBV19 and TRBJ2-5; TRBD2 matches at 9 bases. In germline, CDR1 is LNHDA, CDR2 SQIVND (reference sequence). V dropped 1 base and J dropped 4; count of bases not matched to a gene: 4. The CDR3 has 15 amino acids. As DNA, the CDR3 is TGTGCCAGTAGTATAGCAGCGGGGGGAGGAGAGACCCAGTACTTC. It is translated as CASSIAAGGGETQYF.